The rows below give T cell receptor beta chains drawn from one sample of a study of T cell clusters in autoimmune cytopenias. TCRdb re-called the multiplex PCR reads; every CDR3 protein appears as one record, without DNA. The clone table shows roughly 8,000 distinct CDR3 sequences, with the ten largest holding 5.5% to 6.5%. The sequenced sample was peripheral blood. These receptor sequences come from a human donor with an autoimmune cytopenia or autoimmune hepatitis (not recorded which). CDR3s include the opening cysteine and the closing phenylalanine or tryptophan. Expanded clones are given a class, and other clones once, few, many or no size at all.

size	V	J	CDR3
-	TRBV20-1	TRBJ2-1	CSVTGASYNEQFF
medium-sized	TRBV7-2	TRBJ2-3	CASSLGRGGHTDTQYF
medium-sized	TRBV6-5	TRBJ2-7	CASSYSDRTYEQYF
medium-sized	TRBV20-1	TRBJ1-2	CSARGGGSNYGYTF
-	TRBV27	TRBJ1-4	CASSLDSTTNEKLFF
medium-sized	TRBV7-6	TRBJ2-3	CASSDTDTQYF
medium-sized	TRBV6-5	TRBJ2-5	CASSPSWGARETQYF
medium-sized	TRBV27	TRBJ2-2	CASSLRDRVTGELFF
-	TRBV12-3/TRBV12-4	TRBJ1-5	CASSRGEGRNQPQHF
medium-sized	TRBV19	TRBJ1-4	CASSILTGLDEKLFF
-	TRBV6-6	TRBJ1-2	CASSPNRDFSGGYTF
-	TRBV6-1	TRBJ1-6	CASSETLRDSPLHF
medium-sized	TRBV19	TRBJ2-1	CASMGTSYNEQFF
medium-sized	TRBV6-5	TRBJ2-7	CASSLGYEQYF
medium-sized	TRBV19	TRBJ2-2	CASEPGHLNTGELFF
-	TRBV12-3/TRBV12-4	TRBJ2-7	CASSSKGDPWEQYF
-	TRBV6-6	TRBJ1-6	CANQDSHNSPLHF
medium-sized	TRBV6-2/TRBV6-3	TRBJ2-7	CASSPGKTPYEQYF
medium-sized	TRBV18	TRBJ2-3	CASSPDRGTRDTQYF
-	TRBV30	TRBJ1-4	CAWSVRTTNEKLFF
-	TRBV6-5	TRBJ2-7	CASSYSRRHHGYEQYF
-	TRBV5-6	TRBJ2-7	CASSLGQGAYEQYF
-	TRBV20-1	TRBJ2-7	CSALDGIYEQYF
-	TRBV19	TRBJ2-1	CASSRVSGTSGYNEQFF
-	TRBV18	TRBJ1-4	CASSPQGRRTNEKLFF
-	TRBV7-6	TRBJ2-7	CASSLAGTGIHEQYF
medium-sized	TRBV6-5	TRBJ2-6	CASLRYSGANVLTF
-	TRBV6-5	TRBJ1-1	CASLRDRQGTEAFF
medium-sized	TRBV19	TRBJ1-5	CASSMEGHQPQHF
-	TRBV12-3/TRBV12-4	TRBJ2-7	CASSPPGQIREQYF
medium-sized	TRBV30	TRBJ1-1	CAWSVARRRPFF
-	TRBV18	TRBJ1-5	CASSPSGTGLTYSNQPQHF
medium-sized	TRBV13	TRBJ2-3	CASSLKLAGPDTQYF
-	TRBV7-6	TRBJ1-2	CASSLGTGDRHGYTF
medium-sized	TRBV15	TRBJ1-2	CATSREYKVYGYTF
-	TRBV14	TRBJ2-1	CASSQSSGGGLNEQFF
medium-sized	TRBV5-4	TRBJ1-6	CASSLGTGMNSPLHF
-	TRBV11-2	TRBJ1-4	CASSPRGRVTEKLFF
-	TRBV5-1	TRBJ2-2	CASRAARNTGELFF
medium-sized	TRBV5-6	TRBJ2-1	CASSLASSGGGGEQFF
-	TRBV18	TRBJ2-2	CASRGPGTGELFF
-	TRBV7-6	TRBJ2-3	CASSRAPRTDTQYF
medium-sized	TRBV19	TRBJ1-5	CASSIREVQPQHF
-	TRBV6-6	TRBJ2-2	CASRTSGDTGELFF
-	TRBV5-6	TRBJ1-6	CASSAGTGNNSPLHF
-	TRBV6-5	TRBJ1-5	CASSSDRVGNSNQPQHF
-	TRBV18	TRBJ2-1	CASSFTGTRAYNEQFF
medium-sized	TRBV5-5	TRBJ1-5	CASSPGFDQPQHF
medium-sized	TRBV6-5	TRBJ2-5	CASSRDRGETQYF
-	TRBV12-3/TRBV12-4	TRBJ1-6	CASSLVVNSPLHF
medium-sized	TRBV27	TRBJ1-1	CASSLVGGMNTEAFF
medium-sized	TRBV6-6	TRBJ1-4	CASSTTGNNEKLFF
medium-sized	TRBV6-5	TRBJ1-2	CASTADRALGYTF
medium-sized	TRBV6-5	TRBJ1-2	CAASDGLRGHGYTF
-	TRBV18	TRBJ2-2	CASSPQEQGSGELFF
medium-sized	TRBV5-4	TRBJ2-3	CASSLSRGGHTDTQYF
-	TRBV5-4	TRBJ1-2	CASSFEPVYCYTF
-	TRBV18	TRBJ2-4	CASSPGTGLAKNIQYF
medium-sized	TRBV14	TRBJ2-7	CASSQGRFGTGPYEQYF